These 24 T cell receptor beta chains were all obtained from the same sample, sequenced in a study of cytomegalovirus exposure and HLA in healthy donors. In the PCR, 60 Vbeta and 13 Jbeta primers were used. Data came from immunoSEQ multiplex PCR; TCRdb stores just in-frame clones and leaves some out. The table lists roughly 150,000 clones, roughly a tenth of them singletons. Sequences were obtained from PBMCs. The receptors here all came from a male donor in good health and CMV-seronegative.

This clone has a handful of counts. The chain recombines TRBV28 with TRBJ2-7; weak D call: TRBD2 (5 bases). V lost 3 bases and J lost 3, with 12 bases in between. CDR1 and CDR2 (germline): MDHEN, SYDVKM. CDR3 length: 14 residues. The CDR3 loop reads CASSFRGVGYEQYF. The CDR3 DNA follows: TGTGCCAGCAGTTTCCGGGGTGTCGGCTACGAGCAGTACTTC.

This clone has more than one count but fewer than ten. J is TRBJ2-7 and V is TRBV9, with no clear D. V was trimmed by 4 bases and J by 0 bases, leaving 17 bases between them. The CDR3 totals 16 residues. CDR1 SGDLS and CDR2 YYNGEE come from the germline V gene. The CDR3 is CASSSGRSNPSYEQYF. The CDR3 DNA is TGTGCCAGCAGCTCGGGTAGGAGTAACCCCTCCTACGAGCAGTACTTC.

The chain's CDR3 is CASSFRALSGNTIYF. CDR3 nucleotides: TGTGCCAGCAGCTTCAGGGCCCTCTCTGGAAACACCATATATTTT. The genes are TRBV7-9 and TRBJ1-3; possibly TRBD1 for D (5 bases). V lost 3 bases and J lost 0, with 9 bases in between. The CDR3 length is 15 residues. Germline assignment: CDR1 SEHNR and CDR2 FQNEAQ (reference sequence).

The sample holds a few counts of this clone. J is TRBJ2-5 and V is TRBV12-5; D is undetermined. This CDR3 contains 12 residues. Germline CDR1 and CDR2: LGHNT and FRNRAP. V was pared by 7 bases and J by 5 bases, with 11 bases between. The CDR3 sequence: CASALVAETQYF. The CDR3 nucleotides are TGTGCTAGTGCCCTAGTCGCGGAGACCCAGTACTTC.

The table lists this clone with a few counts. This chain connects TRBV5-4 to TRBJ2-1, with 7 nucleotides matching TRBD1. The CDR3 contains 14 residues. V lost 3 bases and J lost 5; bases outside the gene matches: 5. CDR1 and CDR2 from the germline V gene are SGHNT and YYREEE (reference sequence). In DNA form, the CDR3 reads TGTGCCAGCAGCTCCGACAGGGCGGACAATGAGCAGTTCTTC. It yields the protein CASSSDRADNEQFF. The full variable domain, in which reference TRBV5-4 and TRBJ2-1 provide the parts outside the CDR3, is ETGVTQSPTHLIKTRGQQVTLRCSSQSGHNTVSWYQQALGQGPQFIFQYYREEENGRGNFPPRFSGLQFPNYSSELNVNALELDDSALYLCASSSDRADNEQFFGPGTRLTVL.

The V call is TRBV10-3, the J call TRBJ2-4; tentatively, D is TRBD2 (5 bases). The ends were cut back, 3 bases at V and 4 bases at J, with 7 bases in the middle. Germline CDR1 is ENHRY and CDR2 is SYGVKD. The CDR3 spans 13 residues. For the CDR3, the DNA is TGTGCCATCAGTGATTGGGAGAAAAACATTCAGTACTTC. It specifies CAISDWEKNIQYF.

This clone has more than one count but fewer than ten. This CDR3 reads CASSPDRVTGNTIYF. The CDR3 DNA follows: TGTGCCAGCAGTCCTGACAGGGTCACTGGAAACACCATATATTTT. The chain has TRBV28 and TRBJ1-3; 7 bases line up with TRBD1. This CDR3 comprises 15 residues. CDR1 is MDHEN and CDR2 is SYDVKM in the germline V gene. Germline trimming cut 5 bases from V and 2 bases from J; bases unmatched to any gene: 6.

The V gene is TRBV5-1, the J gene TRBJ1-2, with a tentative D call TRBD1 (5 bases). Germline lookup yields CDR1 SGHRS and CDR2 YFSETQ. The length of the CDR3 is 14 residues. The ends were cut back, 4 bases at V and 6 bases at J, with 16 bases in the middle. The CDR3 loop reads CASSPAGPLNGYTF. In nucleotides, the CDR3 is TGCGCCAGCAGCCCCGCGGGACCGTTAAATGGCTACACCTTC.

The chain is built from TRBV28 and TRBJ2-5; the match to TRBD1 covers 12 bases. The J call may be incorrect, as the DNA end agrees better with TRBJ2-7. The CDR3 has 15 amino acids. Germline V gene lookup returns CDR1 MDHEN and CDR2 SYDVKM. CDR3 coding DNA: TGTGCCAGCAGTTCCGCCGGGACAGGGGGCAACGAGCAGTACTTC. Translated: CASSSAGTGGNEQYF.

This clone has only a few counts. Here the CDR3 DNA reads TGCGCCAGCAGCTTTGGGGACAGGGGGAGCAATCAGCCCCAGCATTTT. The encoded protein is CASSFGDRGSNQPQHF. The V gene is TRBV5-1, the J gene TRBJ1-5, with 11 bases matching TRBD1. The length of the CDR3 is 16 residues. Per germline, CDR1 SGHRS and CDR2 YFSETQ. The junction had 2 bases not matched to a gene; V was cut back by 2 bases and J by 1 base. The full variable domain, its missing parts supplied by reference TRBV5-1 and TRBJ1-5, is KAGVTQTPRYLIKTRGQQVTLSCSPISGHRSVSWYQQTPGQGLQFLFEYFSETQRNKGNFPGRFSGRQFSNSRSEMNVSTLELGDSALYLCASSFGDRGSNQPQHFGDGTRLSIL.

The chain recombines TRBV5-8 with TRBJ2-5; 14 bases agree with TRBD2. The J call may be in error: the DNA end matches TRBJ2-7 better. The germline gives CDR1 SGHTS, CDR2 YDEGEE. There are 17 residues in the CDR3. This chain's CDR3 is CASSEGLAGEYSYEQYF. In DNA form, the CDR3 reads TGTGCCAGCAGCGAGGGACTAGCGGGAGAATACTCCTACGAGCAGTACTTC.

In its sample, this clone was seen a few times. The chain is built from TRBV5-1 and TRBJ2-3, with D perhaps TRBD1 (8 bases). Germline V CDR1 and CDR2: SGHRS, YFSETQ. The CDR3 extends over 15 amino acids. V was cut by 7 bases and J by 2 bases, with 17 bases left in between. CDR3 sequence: CASGGQGGHTDTQYF. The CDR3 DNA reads TGCGCCAGCGGAGGACAGGGAGGGCACACAGATACGCAGTATTTT.

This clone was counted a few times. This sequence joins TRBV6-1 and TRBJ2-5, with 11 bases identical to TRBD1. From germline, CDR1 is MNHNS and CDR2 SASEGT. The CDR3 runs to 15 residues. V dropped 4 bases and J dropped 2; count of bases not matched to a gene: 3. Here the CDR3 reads CASSVDRGQQETQYF. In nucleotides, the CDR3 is TGTGCCAGCAGTGTGGACAGGGGGCAGCAAGAGACCCAGTACTTC.

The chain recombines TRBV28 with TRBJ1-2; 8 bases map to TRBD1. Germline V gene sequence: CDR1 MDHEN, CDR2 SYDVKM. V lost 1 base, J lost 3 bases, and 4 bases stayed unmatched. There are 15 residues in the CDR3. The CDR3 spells CASSLLGGQDYGYTF. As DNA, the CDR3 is TGTGCCAGCAGTTTATTGGGGGGACAGGACTATGGCTACACCTTC.

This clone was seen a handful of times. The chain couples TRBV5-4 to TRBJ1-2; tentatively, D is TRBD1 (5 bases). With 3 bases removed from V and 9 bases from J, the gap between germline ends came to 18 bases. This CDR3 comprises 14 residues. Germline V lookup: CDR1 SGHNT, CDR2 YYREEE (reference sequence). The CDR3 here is CASSSPAAGSSYTF. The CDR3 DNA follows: TGTGCCAGCAGCTCCCCCGCGGCAGGGTCGAGCTACACCTTC.

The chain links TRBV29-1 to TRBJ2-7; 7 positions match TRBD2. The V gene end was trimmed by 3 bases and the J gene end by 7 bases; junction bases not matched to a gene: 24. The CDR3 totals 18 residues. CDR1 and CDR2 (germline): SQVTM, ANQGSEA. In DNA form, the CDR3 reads TGCAGCGTTGATGGCGTGTGGCCGGGACGCCTTACGGGGGGAGAGCAGTACTTC. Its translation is CSVDGVWPGRLTGGEQYF.

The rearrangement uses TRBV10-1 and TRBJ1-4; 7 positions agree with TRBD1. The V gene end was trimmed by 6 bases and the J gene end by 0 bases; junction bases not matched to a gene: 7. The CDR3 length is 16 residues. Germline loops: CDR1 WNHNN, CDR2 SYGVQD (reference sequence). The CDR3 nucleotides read TGCGCCAGCAGGGGCAGGGGACAGTCAACTAATGAAAAACTGTTTTTT. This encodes CASRGRGQSTNEKLFF.

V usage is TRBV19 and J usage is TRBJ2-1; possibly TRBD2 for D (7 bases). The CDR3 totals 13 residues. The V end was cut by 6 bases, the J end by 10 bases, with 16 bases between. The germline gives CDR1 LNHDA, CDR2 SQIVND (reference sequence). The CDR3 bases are TGTGCCAGTAGCGAAAGGGGGGGCTTGGAGCAGTTCTTC. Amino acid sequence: CASSERGGLEQFF.

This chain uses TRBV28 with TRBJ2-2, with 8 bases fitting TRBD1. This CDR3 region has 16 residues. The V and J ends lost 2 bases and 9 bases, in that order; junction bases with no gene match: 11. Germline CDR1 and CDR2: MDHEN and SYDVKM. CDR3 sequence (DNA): TGTGCCAGCAGTTTACGCCTCGGGGCAGGGGGCCGGGAGCTGTTTTTT. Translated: CASSLRLGAGGRELFF. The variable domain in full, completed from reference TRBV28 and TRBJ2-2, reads DVKVTQSSRYLVKRTGEKVFLECVQDMDHENMFWYRQDPGLGLRLIYFSYDVKMKEKGDIPEGYSVSREKKERFSLILESASTNQTSMYLCASSLRLGAGGRELFFGEGSRLTVL.

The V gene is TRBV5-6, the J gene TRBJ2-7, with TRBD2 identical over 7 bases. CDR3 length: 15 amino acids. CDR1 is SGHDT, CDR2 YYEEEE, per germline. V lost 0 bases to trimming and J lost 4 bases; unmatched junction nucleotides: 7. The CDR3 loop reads CASSLGTRIQYEQYF. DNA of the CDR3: TGTGCCAGCAGCTTGGGGACTAGAATCCAATACGAGCAGTACTTC.

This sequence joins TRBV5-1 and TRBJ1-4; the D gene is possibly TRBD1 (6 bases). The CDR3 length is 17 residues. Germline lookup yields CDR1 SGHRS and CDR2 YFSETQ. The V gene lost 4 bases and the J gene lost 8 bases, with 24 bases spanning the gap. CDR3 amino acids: CASSTSLTSGVGEKLFF. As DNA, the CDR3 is TGCGCCAGCAGCACAAGCCTCACCTCAGGGGTCGGGGAAAAACTGTTTTTT.

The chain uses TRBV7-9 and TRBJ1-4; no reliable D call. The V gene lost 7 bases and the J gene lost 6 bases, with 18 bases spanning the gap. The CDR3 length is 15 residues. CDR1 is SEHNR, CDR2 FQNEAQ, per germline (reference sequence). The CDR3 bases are TGTGCCAGCAACTTTATAGGATATGGAGATGAAAAACTGTTTTTT. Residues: CASNFIGYGDEKLFF.

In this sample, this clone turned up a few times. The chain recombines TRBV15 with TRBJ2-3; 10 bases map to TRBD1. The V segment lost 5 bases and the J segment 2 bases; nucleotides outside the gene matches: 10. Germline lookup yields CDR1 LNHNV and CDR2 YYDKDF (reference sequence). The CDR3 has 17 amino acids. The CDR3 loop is CATSPHYGTGVTDTQYF. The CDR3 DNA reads TGTGCCACCAGCCCGCACTACGGGACAGGGGTCACAGATACGCAGTATTTT.

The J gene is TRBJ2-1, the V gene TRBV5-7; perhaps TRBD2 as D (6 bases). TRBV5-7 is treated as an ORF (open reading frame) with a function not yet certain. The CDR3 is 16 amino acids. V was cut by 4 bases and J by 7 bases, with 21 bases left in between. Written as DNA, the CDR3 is TGTGCCAGCAGCACACCGGGACTCACCATCGAGAATGAGCAGTTCTTC. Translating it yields CASSTPGLTIENEQFF.